This entry describes one T cell receptor (beta chain). Random hexamers primed reverse transcription of about 0.5 to 1 ug RNA. One entry per CDR3 protein results from TCRdb running MiXCR on the immunoSEQ multiplex PCR reads. Of around 300,000 distinct CDR3 sequences in the sample, around 92% were seen once. This CDR3 is built from 16 residues. Germline CDR1 reads SGHRS; CDR2 reads YFSETQ. Trimming stripped 9 bases from V and 4 bases from J, with 22 bases between. This sample was taken from a study of CD8 T cells in Susac syndrome. The V gene is TRBV5-1, the J gene TRBJ2-2; a weak D match, TRBD1 (5 bases). The sequenced material came from CD4+ T cells from PBMCs. The sequence was obtained from a human donor with multiple sclerosis. CDR3 DNA: TGCGCCACCTCCCGGCAGGGTTCCTCCAGCACCGGGGAGCTGTTTTTT. It specifies CATSRQGSSSTGELFF.